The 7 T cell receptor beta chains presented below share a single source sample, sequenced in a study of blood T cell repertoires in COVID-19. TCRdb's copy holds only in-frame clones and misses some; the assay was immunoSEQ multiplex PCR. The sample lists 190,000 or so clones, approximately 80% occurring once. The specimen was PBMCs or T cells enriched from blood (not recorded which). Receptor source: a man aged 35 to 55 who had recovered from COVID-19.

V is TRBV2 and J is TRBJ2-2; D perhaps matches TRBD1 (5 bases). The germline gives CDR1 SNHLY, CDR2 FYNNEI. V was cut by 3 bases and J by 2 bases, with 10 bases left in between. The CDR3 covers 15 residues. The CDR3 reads CASSETDANTGELFF. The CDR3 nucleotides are TGTGCCAGCAGTGAGACAGATGCTAACACCGGGGAGCTGTTTTTT. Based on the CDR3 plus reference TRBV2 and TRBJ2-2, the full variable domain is EPEVTQTPSHQVTQMGQEVILRCVPISNHLYFYWYRQILGQKVEFLVSFYNNEISEKSEIFDDQFSVERPDGSNFTLKIRSTKLEDSAMYFCASSETDANTGELFFGEGSRLTVL.

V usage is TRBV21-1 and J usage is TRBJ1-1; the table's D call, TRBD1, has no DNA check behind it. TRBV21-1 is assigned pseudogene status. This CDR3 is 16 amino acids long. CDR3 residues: CASSKFQGARWTEAFF. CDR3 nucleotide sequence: TGTGCCAGCAGCAAATTTCAGGGGGCTAGATGGACTGAAGCTTTCTTT.

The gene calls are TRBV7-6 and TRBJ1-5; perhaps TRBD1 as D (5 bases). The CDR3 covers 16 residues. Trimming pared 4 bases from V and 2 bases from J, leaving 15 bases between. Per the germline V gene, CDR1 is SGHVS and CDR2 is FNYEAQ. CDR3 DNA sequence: TGTGCCAGCAGCTCCGGGAGTGGGGGTGGCAATCAGCCCCAGCATTTT. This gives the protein CASSSGSGGGNQPQHF.

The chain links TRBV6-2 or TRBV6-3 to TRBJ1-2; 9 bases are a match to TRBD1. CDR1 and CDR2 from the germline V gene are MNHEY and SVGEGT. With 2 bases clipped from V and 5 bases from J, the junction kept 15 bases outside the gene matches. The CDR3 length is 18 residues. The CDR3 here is CASSYPPGTGRNSYGYTF. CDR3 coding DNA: TGTGCCAGCAGTTACCCCCCCGGGACAGGGAGAAACTCGTATGGCTACACCTTC.

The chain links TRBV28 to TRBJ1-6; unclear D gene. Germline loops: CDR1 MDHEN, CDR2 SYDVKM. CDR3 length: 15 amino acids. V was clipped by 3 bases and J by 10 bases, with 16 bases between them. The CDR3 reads CASSFLTEGSSPLHF. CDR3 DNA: TGTGCCAGCAGTTTCCTCACGGAAGGGAGCTCACCCCTCCACTTT.

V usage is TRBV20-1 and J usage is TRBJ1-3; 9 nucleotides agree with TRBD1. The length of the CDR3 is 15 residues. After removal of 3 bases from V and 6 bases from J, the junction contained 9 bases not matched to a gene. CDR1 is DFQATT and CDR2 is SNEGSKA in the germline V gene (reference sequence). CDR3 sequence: CSASPPDRGTNTIYF. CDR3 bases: TGCAGTGCTAGTCCCCCGGACAGGGGAACAAACACCATATATTTT.

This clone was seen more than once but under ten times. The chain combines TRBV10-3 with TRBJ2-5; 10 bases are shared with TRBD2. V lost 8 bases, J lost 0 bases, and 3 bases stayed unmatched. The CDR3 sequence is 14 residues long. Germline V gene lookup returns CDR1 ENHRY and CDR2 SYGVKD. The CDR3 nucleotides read TGTGCCATCGCGACTAGCGGGTACCAAGAGACCCAGTACTTC. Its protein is CAIATSGYQETQYF.